The present T cell receptor (beta chain) was sequenced within a study of cytomegalovirus exposure and HLA in healthy donors. Study details: Earlier, 100 million or so unique TCR beta sequences were recovered from around 180 million T cells by an analysis. Study-wide findings and caveats: Later analysis associated a missense DCLRE1C variant with TCR beta V- and J-gene trimming. In a later analysis, the majority of CMV-associated beta chains seemingly showed HLA restriction.

CDR1 is LNHNV, CDR2 YYDKDF, per germline (reference sequence). The V and J ends lost 1 base and 2 bases respectively, with 13 bases between them. This CDR3 comprises 16 residues. Turning to this clone: Antigen: not known.

The PCR employed 60 Vbeta primers together with 13 Jbeta primers. This table comes from immunoSEQ multiplex PCR, and its TCRdb copy is limited to in-frame clones, with some not included. The table records some 200,000 clones, 75% to 85% of them present only once. The V call is TRBV15, the J call TRBJ2-3; D is uncertain. The receptor comes from a girl aged 5-17 years in good health and CMV-seropositive. The sample was PBMCs. The CDR3: CATSRAPSTSTDTQYF. The CDR3 DNA reads as TGTGCCACCAGCAGAGCCCCAAGCACCTCCACAGATACGCAGTATTTT. The full variable domain, rest sourced from reference TRBV15 and TRBJ2-3, is DAMVIQNPRYQVTQFGKPVTLSCSQTLNHNVMYWYQQKSSQAPKLLFHYYDKDFNNEADTPDNFQSRRPNTSFCFLDIRSPGLGDTAMYLCATSRAPSTSTDTQYFGPGTRLTVL.